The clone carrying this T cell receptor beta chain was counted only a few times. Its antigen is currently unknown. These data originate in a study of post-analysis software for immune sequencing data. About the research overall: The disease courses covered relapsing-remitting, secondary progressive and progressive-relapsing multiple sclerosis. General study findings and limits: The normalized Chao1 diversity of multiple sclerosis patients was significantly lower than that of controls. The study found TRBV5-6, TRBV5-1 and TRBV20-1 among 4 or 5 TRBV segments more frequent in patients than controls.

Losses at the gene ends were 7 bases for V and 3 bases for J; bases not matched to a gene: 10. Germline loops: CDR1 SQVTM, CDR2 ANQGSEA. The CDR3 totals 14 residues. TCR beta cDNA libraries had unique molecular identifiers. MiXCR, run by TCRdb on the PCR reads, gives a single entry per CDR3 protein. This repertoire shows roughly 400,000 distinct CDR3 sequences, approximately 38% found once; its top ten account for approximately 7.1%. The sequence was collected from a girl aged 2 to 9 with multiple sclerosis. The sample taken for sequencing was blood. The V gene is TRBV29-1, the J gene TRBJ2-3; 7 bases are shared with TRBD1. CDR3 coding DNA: TGCAGCGGCACTACAGGGGACAGAACAGATACGCAGTATTTT. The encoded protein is CSGTTGDRTDTQYF.